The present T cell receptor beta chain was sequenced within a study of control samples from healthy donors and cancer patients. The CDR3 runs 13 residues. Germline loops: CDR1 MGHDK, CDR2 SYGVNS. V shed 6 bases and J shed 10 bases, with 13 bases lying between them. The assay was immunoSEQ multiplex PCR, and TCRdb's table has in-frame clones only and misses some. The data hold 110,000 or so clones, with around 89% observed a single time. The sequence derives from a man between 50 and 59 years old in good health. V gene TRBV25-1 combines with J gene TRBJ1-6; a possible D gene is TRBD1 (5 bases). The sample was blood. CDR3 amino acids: CASSAGLRSPLHF. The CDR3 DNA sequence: TGTGCCAGCAGCGCAGGGTTAAGATCACCCCTCCACTTT.